The 27 T cell receptor beta chains below were found in one sample sequenced in a study of T cell repertoires in cytomegalovirus infection. TCRdb re-analysed the reads in MiXCR, keeping a single row per CDR3 protein. This table has roughly 500,000 distinct CDR3 sequences, around 10% appearing once. What was sequenced was PBMCs. These receptors all stem from a human donor in good health (CMV status not recorded). Some clones in this sample may be carry-over from other donors' samples.

The V gene is TRBV29-1, the J gene TRBJ1-2; maybe TRBD1 (5 bases). Germline CDR1 SQVTM, CDR2 ANQGSEA. CDR3 size: 12 residues. V was pared by 2 bases and J by 7 bases, with 11 bases between. The CDR3 here is CSVEITGGGYTF. The CDR3 DNA reads as TGCAGCGTTGAAATCACAGGAGGTGGCTACACCTTC.

This chain links TRBV7-9 with TRBJ2-7; D is unresolved. The CDR3 extends over 15 amino acids. V was cut by 5 bases and J by 3 bases, with 17 bases left in between. Looked up from germline, CDR1 is SEHNR and CDR2 is FQNEAQ (reference sequence). The CDR3 nucleotides read TGTGCCAGCAGCCTGGCACGGACCAACCTCTACGAGCAGTACTTC. Its protein is CASSLARTNLYEQYF.

In the case of this clonotype: A much larger clone lies one base from this, so it may be a read error. The chain links TRBV20-1 to TRBJ1-6, with D hard to call. The CDR3 length is 13 residues. Deletions cut 6 bases from V and 6 bases from J, with 12 bases between. CDR1 and CDR2 (germline): DFQATT, SNEGSKA (reference sequence). The CDR3 DNA is TGCAGTGCCGGATCAGTATTTAATTCACCCCTCCACTTT. Residues: CSAGSVFNSPLHF.

This clonotype was detected ten times or more. This chain joins TRBV7-8 and TRBJ2-3; D possibly matches TRBD1 or TRBD2 (5 bases each). This CDR3 is built from 13 residues. Germline V gene sequence: CDR1 SGHVS, CDR2 FQNEAQ. The V end lost 5 bases, the J end lost 2 bases, and 8 bases lay between the germline ends. This CDR3 reads CASSTGTTDTQYF. The CDR3 bases are TGTGCCAGCAGCACCGGGACCACAGATACGCAGTATTTT.

Only a few counts were recorded for this clonotype. The chain joins TRBV4-2 to TRBJ1-1; 7 bases align to TRBD1. The V and J ends lost 0 bases and 4 bases, in that order; junction bases with no gene match: 14. This CDR3 has 18 residues. Germline CDR1 LGHNA, CDR2 YNFKEQ. The CDR3 protein is CASSQENRGRVVPTEAFF. The CDR3 DNA follows: TGTGCCAGCAGCCAAGAAAACAGGGGTCGGGTCGTGCCCACTGAAGCTTTCTTT.

As to this clonotype: A much larger clone differs by one base, so this may be a read error. The genes are TRBV7-9 and TRBJ2-7; 13 bases fit TRBD2. This CDR3 is built from 15 residues. Germline V lookup: CDR1 SEHNR, CDR2 FQNEAQ (reference sequence). The CDR3 DNA reads as TGTACCAGCAGCCTTGGACTAGCGGGAGCGGTCGAGCAGTACTTC. As protein: CTSSLGLAGAVEQYF.

This clonotype was recorded at least ten times. This chain uses TRBV12-3 or TRBV12-4 with TRBJ1-2; D gene uncertain. The CDR3 sequence is 13 residues long. V shed 3 bases and J shed 2 bases, with 7 bases lying between them. The CDR3 sequence is CASSFMGNYGYTF. CDR3 nucleotide sequence: TGTGCCAGCAGTTTTATGGGGAACTATGGCTACACCTTC.

The V and J genes are TRBV3-1 and TRBJ2-5; the match to TRBD2 covers 9 bases. Germline CDR1 LGHDT, CDR2 YNNKEL (reference sequence). This CDR3 spans 17 amino acids. With V trimmed by 2 bases and J by 5 bases, 12 bases remained unmatched. CDR3 DNA sequence: TGTGCCAGCAGCCAAAAGGTCCAGCGGGGGGCATGGGAGACCCAGTACTTC. This encodes CASSQKVQRGAWETQYF.

The sample holds many counts of this clonotype. The chain uses TRBV9 and TRBJ2-5; D is possibly TRBD1 or TRBD2 (5 bases each). There are 15 residues in the CDR3. Germline V gene data show CDR1 as SGDLS and CDR2 as YYNGEE. The V and J ends lost 3 bases and 5 bases respectively, with 17 bases between them. The CDR3 nucleotides are TGTGCCAGCAGCGCCCTCCGGGACCCCAGGGAGACCCAGTACTTC. Translating it yields CASSALRDPRETQYF. Drawing the rest from reference TRBV9 and TRBJ2-5, the complete variable domain is DSGVTQTPKHLITATGQRVTLRCSPRSGDLSVYWYQQSLDQGLQFLIQYYNGEERAKGNILERFSAQQFPDLHSELNLSSLELGDSALYFCASSALRDPRETQYFGPGTRLLVL.

This clonotype was observed a few times. The V and J genes are TRBV12-3 or TRBV12-4 and TRBJ1-1, with a tentative D call TRBD1 (5 bases). Trimming took 8 bases from V and 1 from J, leaving 11 bases between them. This CDR3 comprises 13 residues. CDR3 DNA: TGTGCCAGCCAACCAGGGTCGAACACTGAAGCTTTCTTT. Amino acid sequence: CASQPGSNTEAFF.

At least ten counts were recorded for this clonotype. The rearrangement uses TRBV20-1 and TRBJ2-2; tentatively, D is TRBD1 or TRBD2 (5 bases each). The ends were cut back, 5 bases at V and 3 bases at J, with 13 bases in the middle. The CDR3 runs 14 residues. Germline loops: CDR1 DFQATT, CDR2 SNEGSKA (reference sequence). The CDR3, as DNA: TGCAGTGCTGAAGGGGACCCCGACACCGGGGAGCTGTTTTTT. Amino acid sequence: CSAEGDPDTGELFF.

The table lists this clonotype with many counts. The chain uses TRBV7-6 and TRBJ2-2, with 8 bases fitting TRBD2. The CDR3 spans 18 residues. Germline values: CDR1 SGHVS, CDR2 FNYEAQ. Unmatched junction bases numbered 16, after V lost 5 bases and J lost 5 bases. The CDR3 DNA is TGTGCCAGCAGCCTCGAACCCCCCTCGGGAGGGGGGACCGGGGAGCTGTTTTTT. Translated: CASSLEPPSGGGTGELFF.

This clonotype was counted many times. The chain has TRBV7-8 and TRBJ1-1; D call uncertain. Germline CDR1 reads SGHVS; CDR2 reads FQNEAQ. This CDR3 is built from 13 residues. Trimming shortened V by 4 bases and J by 1 base, and 7 bases separated the two germline ends. The CDR3 DNA reads TGTGCCAGCAGCTACGTTTCGAACACTGAAGCTTTCTTT. It codes for CASSYVSNTEAFF.

Remarks on this clonotype: A read error may explain this, as a much larger clone is one base away. The rearrangement uses TRBV29-1 and TRBJ2-2, with D possibly matching TRBD2 (6 bases). The CDR3 sequence is 14 residues long. The V gene's germline CDR1 is SQVTM and CDR2 ANQGSEA. The CDR3 DNA follows: TGCAGCGTTAAGGACTTCGCGAACACCGGGGGGCTGTTTTTT. It encodes CSVKDFANTGGLFF.

This clonotype occurred a few times. This chain connects TRBV11-3 to TRBJ2-5, with D perhaps being TRBD1 or TRBD2 (5 bases each). Trimming removed 5 bases at V and 5 bases at J, with 18 bases between. Germline V CDR1 and CDR2: SGHNT, YENEEA. The CDR3 runs 15 residues. CDR3 DNA sequence: TGTGCCAGCAGCGCCGGGACGGTGGGTCGGGAGACCCAGTACTTC. Protein sequence: CASSAGTVGRETQYF.

This clonotype was found many times. The chain employs TRBV3-1 and TRBJ2-5; the D gene is possibly TRBD2 (5 bases). The CDR3 has 16 residues. Germline V gives CDR1 LGHDT, CDR2 YNNKEL (reference sequence). V shed 3 bases and J shed 2 bases, with 16 bases lying between them. This chain's CDR3 is CASSQALAGRQETQYF. The CDR3 region has the DNA TGTGCCAGCAGCCAGGCTCTAGCCGGGCGGCAAGAGACCCAGTACTTC.

This clonotype has ten or more counts. The chain combines TRBV27 with TRBJ2-7; D gene uncertain. The CDR3 contains 13 residues. The germline CDR1 and CDR2 sequences are MNHEY and SMNVEV (reference sequence). V was cut by 4 bases and J by 2 bases, with 9 bases left in between. The CDR3 here is CASSYGITYEQYF. CDR3 DNA sequence: TGTGCCAGCAGTTACGGCATTACCTACGAGCAGTACTTC.

This clonotype showed up just a few times. The genes are TRBV5-1 and TRBJ2-1, with 10 bases lining up with TRBD2. Germline values: CDR1 SGHRS, CDR2 YFSETQ. This CDR3 comprises 20 residues. V shed 4 bases and J 2 bases; nucleotides not matched to a gene: 18. CDR3 sequence (DNA): TGCGCCAGCAGCCATCCGGGACTAGCGATCGGCACTTGGGCCTACAATGAGCAGTTCTTC. Encoded protein: CASSHPGLAIGTWAYNEQFF.

J is TRBJ2-7 and V is TRBV7-2; 7 bases match TRBD2. The trim removed 8 bases at V and 5 bases at J, leaving 15 bases unmatched. Germline CDR1 SGHTA, CDR2 FQGNSA. There are 15 residues in the CDR3. CDR3 sequence (DNA): TGTGCCAGCGCTAAGGGACCGGGGGGTTTCGACGAGCAGTACTTC. Amino acid sequence: CASAKGPGGFDEQYF.

This clonotype appeared a few times. The V call is TRBV20-1, the J call TRBJ2-5, with a tentative D call TRBD2 (5 bases). The CDR3 consists of 14 residues. The ends were cut back, 3 bases at V and 5 bases at J, with 16 bases in the middle. CDR1 is DFQATT, CDR2 SNEGSKA, per germline (reference sequence). Here the CDR3 DNA reads TGCAGTGCTAGTCTAGCCCTGCCCTGGGAGACCCAGTACTTC. Translated, it gives CSASLALPWETQYF.

This clonotype was detected many times. The chain combines TRBV28 with TRBJ2-5; 7 bases are shared with TRBD1. V gave up 6 bases and J gave up 4 bases; unmatched junction bases: 8. CDR1 MDHEN and CDR2 SYDVKM come from the germline V gene. This CDR3 spans 14 amino acids. Written as DNA, the CDR3 is TGTGCCAGCAGCCCGGACAGGCGGAGAGAGACCCAGTACTTC. Residues: CASSPDRRRETQYF.

This chain uses TRBV5-1 with TRBJ1-4; tentative D call: TRBD1 (5 bases). V gave up 1 base and J gave up 0 bases, with 10 bases separating them. The CDR3 length is 16 residues. Germline CDR1 reads SGHRS; CDR2 reads YFSETQ. As DNA, the CDR3 is TGCGCCAGCAGCTTGCCGGGGGTCGCAACTAATGAAAAACTGTTTTTT. Translation gives CASSLPGVATNEKLFF.

This clonotype was observed at least ten times. The DNA of the CDR3 is TGTGCCAGCAGCTCGACAGGGGCCCGGAGCTCCTACAATGAGCAGTTCTTC. Amino acids: CASSSTGARSSYNEQFF. J is TRBJ2-1 and V is TRBV7-6; 8 nucleotides match TRBD1. CDR1 SGHVS and CDR2 FNYEAQ come from the germline V gene. CDR3 length equals 17 residues. Germline trimming cut 4 bases from V and 0 bases from J; bases unmatched to any gene: 8.

This clonotype was picked up many times. This rearrangement joins TRBV20-1 to TRBJ2-7, with 10 bases aligning to TRBD1. The germline CDR1 and CDR2 sequences are DFQATT and SNEGSKA (reference sequence). The CDR3 runs to 13 residues. After removal of 7 bases from V and 4 bases from J, the junction contained 7 bases not matched to a gene. CDR3: CSVGRTGGYEQYF. The CDR3 DNA reads as TGCAGTGTAGGTCGGACAGGGGGATACGAGCAGTACTTC.

This clonotype was seen ten or more times. The rearrangement joins TRBV3-1 to TRBJ1-2, with D hard to call. Per germline, CDR1 LGHDT and CDR2 YNNKEL (reference sequence). V lost 5 bases, J lost 8 bases, and 9 bases lay in between. CDR3 length: 11 residues. The CDR3 here is CASSSPGGYTF. In DNA, the CDR3 is TGTGCCAGCAGCTCACCCGGGGGCTACACCTTC.

The sample holds one count of this clonotype. Possible read error: a much larger clone is one base away. The V call is TRBV6-6, the J call TRBJ2-2; no definite D call. Between the trimmed V and J ends, which lost 1 base and 4 bases, there was a span of 1 base. CDR1 MNHNY and CDR2 SVGAGI come from the germline V gene (reference sequence). There are 12 residues in the CDR3. As DNA, the CDR3 is TGTGCCAGCAGTTACTTCACCGGGGAGCTGTTTTTT. Translated, it gives CASSYFTGELFF.

Turning to this clonotype: Since no conserved phenylalanine or tryptophan closes the CDR3, a read error is the likely cause. The chain combines TRBV28 with TRBJ2-5; 9 bases match TRBD1. CDR1 is MDHEN and CDR2 is SYDVKM in the germline V gene. This CDR3 contains 15 residues. Trimming at V came to 5 bases and at J to 5 bases, leaving 9 bases not matched to a gene. Here the CDR3 reads CASSMRDRDFETQYY. The CDR3 DNA follows: TGTGCCAGCAGTATGCGGGACAGGGATTTCGAGACCCAGTACTAC.